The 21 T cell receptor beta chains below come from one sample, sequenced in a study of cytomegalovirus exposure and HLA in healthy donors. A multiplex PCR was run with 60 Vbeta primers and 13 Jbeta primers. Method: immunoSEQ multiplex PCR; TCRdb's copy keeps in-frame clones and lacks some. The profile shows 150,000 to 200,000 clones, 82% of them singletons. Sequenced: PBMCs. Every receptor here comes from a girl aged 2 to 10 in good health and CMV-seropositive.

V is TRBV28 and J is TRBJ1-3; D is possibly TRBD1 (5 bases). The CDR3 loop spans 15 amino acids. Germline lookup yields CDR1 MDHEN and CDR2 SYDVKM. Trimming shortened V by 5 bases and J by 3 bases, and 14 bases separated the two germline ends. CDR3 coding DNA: TGTGCCAGCAGTGGGGGGTTAAGGCGTGGAAACACCATATATTTT. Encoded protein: CASSGGLRRGNTIYF. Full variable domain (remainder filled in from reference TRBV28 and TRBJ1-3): DVKVTQSSRYLVKRTGEKVFLECVQDMDHENMFWYRQDPGLGLRLIYFSYDVKMKEKGDIPEGYSVSREKKERFSLILESASTNQTSMYLCASSGGLRRGNTIYFGEGSWLTVV.

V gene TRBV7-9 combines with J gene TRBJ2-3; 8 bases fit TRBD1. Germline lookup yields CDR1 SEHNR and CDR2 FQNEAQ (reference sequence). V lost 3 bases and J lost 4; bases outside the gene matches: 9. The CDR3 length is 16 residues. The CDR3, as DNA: TGTGCCAGCAGCTTTGGACAGGGATATGGGGCAGATACGCAGTATTTT. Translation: CASSFGQGYGADTQYF.

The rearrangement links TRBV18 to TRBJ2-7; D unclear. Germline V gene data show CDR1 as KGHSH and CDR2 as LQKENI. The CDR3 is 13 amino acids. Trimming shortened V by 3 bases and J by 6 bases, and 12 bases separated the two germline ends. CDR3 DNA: TGTGCCAGCTCACCTCCGTCCGGTTCCGAGCAGTACTTC. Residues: CASSPPSGSEQYF.

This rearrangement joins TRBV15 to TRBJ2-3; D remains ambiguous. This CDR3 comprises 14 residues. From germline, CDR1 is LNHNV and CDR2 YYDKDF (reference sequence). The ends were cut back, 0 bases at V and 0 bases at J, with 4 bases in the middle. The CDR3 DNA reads TGTGCCACCAGCAGAGATCCTAGCACAGATACGCAGTATTTT. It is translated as CATSRDPSTDTQYF.

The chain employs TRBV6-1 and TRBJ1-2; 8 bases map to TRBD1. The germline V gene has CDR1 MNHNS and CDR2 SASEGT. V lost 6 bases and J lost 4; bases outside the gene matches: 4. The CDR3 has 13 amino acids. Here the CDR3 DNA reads TGTGCCAGCAGATCGGACAGGGCCTATGGCTACACCTTC. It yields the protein CASRSDRAYGYTF.

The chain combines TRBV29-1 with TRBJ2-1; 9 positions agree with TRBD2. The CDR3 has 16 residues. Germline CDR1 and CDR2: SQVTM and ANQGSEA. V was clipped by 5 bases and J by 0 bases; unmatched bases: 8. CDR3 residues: CSVPPSGGSSYNEQFF. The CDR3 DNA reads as TGCAGCGTTCCTCCCAGCGGGGGGAGCTCCTACAATGAGCAGTTCTTC.

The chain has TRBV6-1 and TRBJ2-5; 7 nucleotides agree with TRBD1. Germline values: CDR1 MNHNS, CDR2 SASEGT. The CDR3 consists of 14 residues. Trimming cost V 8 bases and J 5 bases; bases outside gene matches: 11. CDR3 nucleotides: TGTGCCAGCTCGGGACAGTCCCTGTGGGAGACCCAGTACTTC. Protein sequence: CASSGQSLWETQYF.

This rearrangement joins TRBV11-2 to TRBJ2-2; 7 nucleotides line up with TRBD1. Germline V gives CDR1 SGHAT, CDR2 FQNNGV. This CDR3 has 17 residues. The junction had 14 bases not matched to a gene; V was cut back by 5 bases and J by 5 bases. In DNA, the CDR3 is TGTGCCAGCAGCCCACTAATCCGGGACAGAAAAACCGGGGAGCTGTTTTTT. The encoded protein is CASSPLIRDRKTGELFF. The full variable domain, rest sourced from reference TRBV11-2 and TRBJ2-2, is EAGVAQSPRYKIIEKRQSVAFWCNPISGHATLYWYQQILGQGPKLLIQFQNNGVVDDSQLPKDRFSAERLKGVDSTLKIQPAKLEDSAVYLCASSPLIRDRKTGELFFGEGSRLTVL.

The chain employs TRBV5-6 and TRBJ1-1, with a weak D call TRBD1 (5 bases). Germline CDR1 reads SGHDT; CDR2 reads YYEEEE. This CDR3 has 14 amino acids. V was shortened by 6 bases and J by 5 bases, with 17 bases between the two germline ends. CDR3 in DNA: TGTGCCAGCACCCCTAAAGGGGAATGGACTGAAGCTTTCTTT. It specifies CASTPKGEWTEAFF. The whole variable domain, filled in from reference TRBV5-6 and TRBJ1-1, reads DAGVTQSPTHLIKTRGQQVTLRCSPKSGHDTVSWYQQALGQGPQFIFQYYEEEERQRGNFPDRFSGHQFPNYSSELNVNALLLGDSALYLCASTPKGEWTEAFFGQGTRLTVV.

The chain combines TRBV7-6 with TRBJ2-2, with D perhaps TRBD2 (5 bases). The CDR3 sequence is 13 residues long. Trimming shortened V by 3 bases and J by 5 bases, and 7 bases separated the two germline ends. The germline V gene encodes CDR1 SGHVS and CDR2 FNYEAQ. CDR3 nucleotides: TGTGCCAGCAGCTTGGAGGCGACCGGGGAGCTGTTTTTT. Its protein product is CASSLEATGELFF.

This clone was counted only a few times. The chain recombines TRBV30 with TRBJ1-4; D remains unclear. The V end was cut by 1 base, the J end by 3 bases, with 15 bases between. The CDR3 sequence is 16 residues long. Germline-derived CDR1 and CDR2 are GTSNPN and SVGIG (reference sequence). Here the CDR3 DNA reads TGTGCCTGGAGTGAGAATATGGGCGCAGCTAATGAAAAACTGTTTTTT. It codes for CAWSENMGAANEKLFF.

The CDR3 loop reads CASSLQDTQYF. For the CDR3, the DNA is TGCGCCAGCAGCTTACAAGATACGCAGTATTTT. The chain recombines TRBV5-1 with TRBJ2-3, with D uncertain. Germline V CDR1 and CDR2: SGHRS, YFSETQ. The CDR3 contains 11 residues. V lost 2 bases, J lost 5 bases, and 3 bases lay in between.

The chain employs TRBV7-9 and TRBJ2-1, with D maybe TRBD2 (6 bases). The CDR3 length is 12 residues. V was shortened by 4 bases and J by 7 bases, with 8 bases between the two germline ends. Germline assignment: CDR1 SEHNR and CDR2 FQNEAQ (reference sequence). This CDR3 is CASSWGVNEQFF. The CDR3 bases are TGTGCCAGCAGCTGGGGGGTTAATGAGCAGTTCTTC. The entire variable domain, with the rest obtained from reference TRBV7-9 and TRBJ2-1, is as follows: DTGVSQNPRHKITKRGQNVTFRCDPISEHNRLYWYRQTLGQGPEFLTYFQNEAQLEKSRLLSDRFSAERPKGSFSTLEIQRTEQGDSAMYLCASSWGVNEQFFGPGTRLTVL.

CDR3 nucleotides: TGCGCCAGCAGCTTCGCTCAGGTCCTTGGGGAGCAGTACTTC. The encoded protein is CASSFAQVLGEQYF. The J gene is TRBJ2-7, the V gene TRBV5-1, with D hard to call. V lost 2 bases and J 7 bases, leaving 16 bases between the germline ends. This CDR3 contains 14 residues. Germline-derived CDR1 and CDR2 are SGHRS and YFSETQ.

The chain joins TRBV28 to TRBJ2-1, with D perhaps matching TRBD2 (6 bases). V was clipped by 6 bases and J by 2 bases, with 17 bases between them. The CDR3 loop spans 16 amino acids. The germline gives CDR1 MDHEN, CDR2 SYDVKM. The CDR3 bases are TGTGCCAGCAGCACCTTTCGGGAGAGGGCCTACAATGAGCAGTTCTTC. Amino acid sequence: CASSTFRERAYNEQFF. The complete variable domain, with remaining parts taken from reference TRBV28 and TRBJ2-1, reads DVKVTQSSRYLVKRTGEKVFLECVQDMDHENMFWYRQDPGLGLRLIYFSYDVKMKEKGDIPEGYSVSREKKERFSLILESASTNQTSMYLCASSTFRERAYNEQFFGPGTRLTVL.

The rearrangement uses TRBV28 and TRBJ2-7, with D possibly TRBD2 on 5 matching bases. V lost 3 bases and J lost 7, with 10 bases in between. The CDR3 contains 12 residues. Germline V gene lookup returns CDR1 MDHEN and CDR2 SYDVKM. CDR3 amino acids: CASSLAPGEQYF. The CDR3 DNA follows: TGTGCCAGCAGTTTGGCCCCGGGGGAGCAGTACTTC.

The CDR3 DNA sequence: TGTGCCGGACTGACCCGGGGAGGTGAAAAACTGTTTTTT. Translation: CAGLTRGGEKLFF. The chain couples TRBV10-3 to TRBJ1-4; D uncertain. The CDR3 runs to 13 residues. Germline values: CDR1 ENHRY, CDR2 SYGVKD. With 11 bases removed from V and 7 bases from J, the gap between germline ends came to 17 bases.

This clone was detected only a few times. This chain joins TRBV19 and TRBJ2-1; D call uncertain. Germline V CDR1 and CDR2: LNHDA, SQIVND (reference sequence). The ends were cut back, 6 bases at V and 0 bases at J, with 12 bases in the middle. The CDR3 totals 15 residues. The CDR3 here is CASRRVASSYNEQFF. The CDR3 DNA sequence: TGTGCCAGTAGACGAGTAGCATCCTCCTACAATGAGCAGTTCTTC. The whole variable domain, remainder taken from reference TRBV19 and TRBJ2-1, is DGGITQSPKYLFRKEGQNVTLSCEQNLNHDAMYWYRQDPGQGLRLIYYSQIVNDFQKGDIAEGYSVSREKKESFPLTVTSAQKNPTAFYLCASRRVASSYNEQFFGPGTRLTVL.

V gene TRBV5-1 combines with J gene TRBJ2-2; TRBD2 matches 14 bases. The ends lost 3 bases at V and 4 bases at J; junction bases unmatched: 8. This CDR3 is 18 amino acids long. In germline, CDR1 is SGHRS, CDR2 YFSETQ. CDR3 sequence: CASSYRLAGGLGTGELFF. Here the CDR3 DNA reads TGCGCCAGCAGCTACCGACTAGCGGGAGGGTTGGGCACCGGGGAGCTGTTTTTT.

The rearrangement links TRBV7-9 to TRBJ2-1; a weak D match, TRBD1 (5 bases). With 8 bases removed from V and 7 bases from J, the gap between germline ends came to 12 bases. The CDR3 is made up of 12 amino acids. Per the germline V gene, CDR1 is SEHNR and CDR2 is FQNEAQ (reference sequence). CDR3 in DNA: TGTGCCAGCGGTGACAGAGGTAATGAGCAGTTCTTC. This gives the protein CASGDRGNEQFF.

The CDR3 bases are TGTGCCAGCAGTTTGGACAGATCTTTAGCCAAAAACATTCAGTACTTC. Translation gives CASSLDRSLAKNIQYF. The chain combines TRBV28 with TRBJ2-4, with a possible D match to TRBD1 (6 bases). There are 16 residues in the CDR3. V was pared by 3 bases and J by 0 bases, with 12 bases between. Germline loops: CDR1 MDHEN, CDR2 SYDVKM. Supplemented by reference TRBV28 and TRBJ2-4, the full variable domain reads DVKVTQSSRYLVKRTGEKVFLECVQDMDHENMFWYRQDPGLGLRLIYFSYDVKMKEKGDIPEGYSVSREKKERFSLILESASTNQTSMYLCASSLDRSLAKNIQYFGAGTRLSVL.